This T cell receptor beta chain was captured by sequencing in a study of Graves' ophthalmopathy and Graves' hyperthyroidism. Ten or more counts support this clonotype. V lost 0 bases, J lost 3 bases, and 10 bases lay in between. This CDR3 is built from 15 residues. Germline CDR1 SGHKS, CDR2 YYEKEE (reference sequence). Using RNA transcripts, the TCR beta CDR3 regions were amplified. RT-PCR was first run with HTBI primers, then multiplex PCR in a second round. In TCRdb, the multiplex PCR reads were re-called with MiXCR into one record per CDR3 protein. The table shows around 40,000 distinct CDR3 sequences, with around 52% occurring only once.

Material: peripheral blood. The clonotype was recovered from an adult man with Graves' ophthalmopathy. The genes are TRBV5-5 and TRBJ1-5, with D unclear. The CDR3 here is CASSLDTNYNQPQHF. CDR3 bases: TGTGCCAGCAGCTTGGACACCAACTACAATCAGCCCCAGCATTTT.